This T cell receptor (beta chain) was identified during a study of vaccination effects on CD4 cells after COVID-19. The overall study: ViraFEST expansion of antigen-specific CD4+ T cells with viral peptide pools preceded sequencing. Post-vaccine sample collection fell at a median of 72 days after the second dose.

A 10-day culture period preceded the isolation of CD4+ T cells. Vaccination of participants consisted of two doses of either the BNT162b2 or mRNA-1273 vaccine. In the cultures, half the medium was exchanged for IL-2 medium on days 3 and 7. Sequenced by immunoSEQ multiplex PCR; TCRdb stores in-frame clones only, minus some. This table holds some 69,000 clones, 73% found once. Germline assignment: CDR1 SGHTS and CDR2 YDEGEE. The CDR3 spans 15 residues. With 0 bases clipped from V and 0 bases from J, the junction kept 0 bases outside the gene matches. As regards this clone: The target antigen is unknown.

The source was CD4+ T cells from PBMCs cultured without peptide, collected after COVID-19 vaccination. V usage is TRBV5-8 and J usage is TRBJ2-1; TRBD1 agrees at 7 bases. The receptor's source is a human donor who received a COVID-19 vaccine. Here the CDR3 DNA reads TGTGCCAGCAGCTTGGGGGACAGCTCCTACAATGAGCAGTTCTTC. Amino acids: CASSLGDSSYNEQFF. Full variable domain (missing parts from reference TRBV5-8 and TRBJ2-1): EAGVTQSPTHLIKTRGQQATLRCSPISGHTSVYWYQQALGLGLQFLLWYDEGEERNRGNFPPRFSGRQFPNYSSELNVNALELEDSALYLCASSLGDSSYNEQFFGPGTRLTVL.